Below are 4 T cell receptor beta chains sequenced from a single sample in a study of cytomegalovirus exposure and HLA in healthy donors. PCR used 60 Vbeta primers and 13 Jbeta primers. Libraries were prepared by immunoSEQ multiplex PCR; TCRdb keeps only in-frame clonotypes and omits some of them. The table has hundreds of thousands of clones, around 80% seen once. The source material was PBMCs. The receptors derive from a woman aged 60 to 75 in good health and CMV-seropositive.

The V gene is TRBV6-6, the J gene TRBJ1-5; D possibly corresponds to TRBD1 (5 bases). Looked up from germline, CDR1 is MNHNY and CDR2 is SVGAGI (reference sequence). CDR3 length: 14 residues. The V end lost 6 bases, the J end lost 6 bases, and 15 bases lay between the germline ends. As DNA, the CDR3 is TGTGCCAGCAGAGATACCCAGGGTTTTCAGCCCCAGCATTTT. Translating gives CASRDTQGFQPQHF.

The chain has TRBV7-3 and TRBJ1-1, with D uncertain. V was clipped by 2 bases and J by 1 base, with 5 bases between them. The CDR3 has 13 amino acids. Germline values: CDR1 SGHTA, CDR2 FQGTGA. As DNA, the CDR3 is TGTGCCAGCAGCTTACAGGCGAACACTGAAGCTTTCTTT. Residues: CASSLQANTEAFF.

The rearrangement links TRBV18 to TRBJ1-6, with 7 bases aligning to TRBD1. V gave up 3 bases and J gave up 2 bases; unmatched junction bases: 4. The CDR3 consists of 16 residues. Per germline, CDR1 KGHSH and CDR2 LQKENI. CDR3 in DNA: TGTGCCAGCTCACCTGGACAGGCGGCCTATAATTCACCCCTCCACTTT. This encodes CASSPGQAAYNSPLHF.

The V gene is TRBV10-2, the J gene TRBJ2-7; perhaps TRBD2 as D (6 bases). This CDR3 has 12 residues. Trimming removed 7 bases at V and 0 bases at J, with 7 bases between. CDR1 and CDR2 from the germline V gene are WSHSY and SAAADI. The CDR3 reads CASTGSSYEQYF. DNA of the CDR3: TGCGCCAGCACCGGGAGCTCCTACGAGCAGTACTTC.